The entry below describes one T cell receptor beta chain. These data come from a study of blood T cell repertoires in COVID-19. The wider study: Nucleic acid was either cDNA or gDNA, and it came from T cells, B-cell-depleted T cells, or PBMCs.

The CDR3 has 15 residues. Germline V gene data show CDR1 as MDHEN and CDR2 as SYDVKM. The ends lost 5 bases at V and 3 bases at J; junction bases unmatched: 7. Per the authors' pipeline: Reference gene primer amplification yielded estimated nucleated cell counts. Profiling relied on immunoSEQ multiplex PCR, and the TCRdb table lists in-frame clones only, not all of them. V, J and clone size are taken as reported in that table, and D and trimming were inferred from the DNA itself. The sample gives some 200,000 clones, around 81% of which show up once; 3% to 3.5% is in the top ten. This TCR derives from a woman aged 25 to 45 who had recovered from COVID-19. Sequencing was done on a sample of peripheral blood. The chain has TRBV28 and TRBJ1-3; TRBD1 agrees at 7 bases. The DNA for the CDR3 is TGTGCCAGCAGTCTTAGACAGGGTGGTGGAAACACCATATATTTT. Protein sequence: CASSLRQGGGNTIYF.